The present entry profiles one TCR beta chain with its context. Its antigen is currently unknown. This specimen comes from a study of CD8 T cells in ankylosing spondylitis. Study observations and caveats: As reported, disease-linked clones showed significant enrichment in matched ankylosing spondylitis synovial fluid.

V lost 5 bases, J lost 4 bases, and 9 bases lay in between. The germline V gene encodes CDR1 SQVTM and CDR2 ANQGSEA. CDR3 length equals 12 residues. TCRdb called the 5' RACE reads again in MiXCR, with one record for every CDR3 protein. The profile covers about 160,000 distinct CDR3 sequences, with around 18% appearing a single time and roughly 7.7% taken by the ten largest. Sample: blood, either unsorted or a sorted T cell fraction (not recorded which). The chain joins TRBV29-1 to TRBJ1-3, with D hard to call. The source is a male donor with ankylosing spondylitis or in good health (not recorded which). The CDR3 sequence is CSVQLSGNTIYF. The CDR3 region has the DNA TGCAGCGTTCAGTTATCCGGAAACACCATATATTTT.